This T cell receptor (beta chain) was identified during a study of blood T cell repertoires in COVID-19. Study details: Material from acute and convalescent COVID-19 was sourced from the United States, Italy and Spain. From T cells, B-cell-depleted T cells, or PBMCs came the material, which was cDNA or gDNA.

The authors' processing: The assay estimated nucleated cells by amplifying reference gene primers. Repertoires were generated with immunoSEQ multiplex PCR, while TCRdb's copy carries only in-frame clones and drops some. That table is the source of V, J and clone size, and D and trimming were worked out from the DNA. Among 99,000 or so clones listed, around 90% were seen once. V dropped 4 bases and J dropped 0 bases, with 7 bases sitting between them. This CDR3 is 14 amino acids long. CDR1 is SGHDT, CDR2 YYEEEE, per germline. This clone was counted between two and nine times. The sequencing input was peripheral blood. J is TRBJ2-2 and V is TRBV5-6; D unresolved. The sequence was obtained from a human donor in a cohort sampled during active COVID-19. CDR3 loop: CASSPPSNTGELFF. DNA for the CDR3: TGTGCCAGCAGCCCCCCTTCGAACACCGGGGAGCTGTTTTTT.